This record covers a single T cell receptor (beta chain). Its antigen is currently unknown. TCRB transcripts that were expressed got sequenced, as all of the isolated RNA had been reverse transcribed. Some clones are missing from TCRdb's copy, which holds only in-frame ones; the method was immunoSEQ multiplex PCR. The table lists roughly 330,000 clones, roughly 11% of them singletons, with 0.015% in the top ten. Germline V lookup: CDR1 GTSNPN, CDR2 SVGIG (reference sequence). The CDR3 is 16 residues long. V lost 0 bases, J lost 2 bases, and 11 bases lay in between. This sample was taken from a study of beta chain features in type 1 diabetes. On the study more broadly: The patient and healthy donor groups were comparable for age, gender and cell yields. Regarding the study as a whole: A potential influence of HLA type upon TCRB rearrangement remained unresolved herein. Sequencing from cDNA could over-represent high-TCR-expressing cells.

The chain joins TRBV30 to TRBJ2-6, with D maybe TRBD1 (6 bases). Specimen: naive CD4+ T cells from blood. This sequence originates from a woman aged 25 to 39 in good health. The CDR3 DNA reads as TGTGCCTGGAGTGTGAAGGGGGTGGCTGGGGCCAACGTCCTGACTTTC. Protein sequence: CAWSVKGVAGANVLTF.